Below, 21 T cell receptor beta chains from the same sample are listed, as sequenced in a study of blood T cell repertoires in COVID-19. Here immunoSEQ multiplex PCR was the method, and the copy in TCRdb shows in-frame clones only, minus some. This sample has 200,000 to 300,000 clones, with more than 80% found just once. Source material: peripheral blood. These receptors were obtained from a woman over 75 with COVID-19, enrolled during active disease.

There are a few counts of this clone. The V call is TRBV19, the J call TRBJ2-3; TRBD1 is a possible D gene (7 bases). Germline loops: CDR1 LNHDA, CDR2 SQIVND (reference sequence). The CDR3 is made up of 21 amino acids. The V and J ends lost 5 bases and 0 bases respectively, with 30 bases between them. CDR3: CASSPRAGTVLRDFSTDTQYF. CDR3 nucleotide sequence: TGTGCCAGTAGTCCGCGGGCGGGGACAGTCTTAAGGGATTTTAGCACAGATACGCAGTATTTT.

The DNA of the CDR3 is TGTGCCAGCAGTCGTACAGGGGGCTCTGGAAACACCATATATTTT. It codes for CASSRTGGSGNTIYF. This rearrangement joins TRBV6-5 to TRBJ1-3; 8 nucleotides match TRBD1. The length of the CDR3 is 15 residues. V shed 5 bases and J 0 bases; nucleotides not matched to a gene: 3. Germline V gives CDR1 MNHEY, CDR2 SVGAGI.

The J gene is TRBJ2-6, the V gene TRBV18; TRBD1 matches at 9 bases. Trimming cost V 0 bases and J 2 bases; bases outside gene matches: 2. Germline values: CDR1 KGHSH, CDR2 LQKENI. The CDR3 length is 17 residues. Here the CDR3 reads CASSPPDRGPGANVLTF. The CDR3 DNA follows: TGTGCCAGCTCACCACCGGACAGGGGCCCTGGGGCCAACGTCCTGACTTTC.

V gene TRBV9 combines with J gene TRBJ1-3; TRBD1 matches 7 bases. The length of the CDR3 is 16 residues. J gave up 0 bases and V 2 bases, and 5 bases lay outside the gene matches. CDR1 and CDR2 (germline): SGDLS, YYNGEE. CDR3 sequence reads: CASSVTGQSSGNTIYF. The CDR3 nucleotides read TGTGCCAGCAGCGTGACAGGGCAGAGCTCTGGAAACACCATATATTTT.

This chain uses TRBV19 with TRBJ2-7; perhaps TRBD2 as D (5 bases). The germline V gene has CDR1 LNHDA and CDR2 SQIVND (reference sequence). This CDR3 spans 15 amino acids. V dropped 0 bases and J dropped 5 bases, with 14 bases sitting between them. The CDR3 nucleotides read TGTGCCAGTAGTATAGATCTCGGAAAGAGGGACGAGCAGTACTTC. It codes for CASSIDLGKRDEQYF. The complete variable domain, with remaining parts taken from reference TRBV19 and TRBJ2-7, reads DGGITQSPKYLFRKEGQNVTLSCEQNLNHDAMYWYRQDPGQGLRLIYYSQIVNDFQKGDIAEGYSVSREKKESFPLTVTSAQKNPTAFYLCASSIDLGKRDEQYFGPGTRLTVT.

The count of this clone is one. The chain couples TRBV2 to TRBJ2-4; 10 nucleotides align to TRBD2. This CDR3 has 14 residues. CDR1 and CDR2 (germline): SNHLY, FYNNEI. V dropped 7 bases and J dropped 8; count of bases not matched to a gene: 8. CDR3 protein: CASTRTSGMDIQYF. In DNA form, the CDR3 reads TGTGCCAGCACACGGACTAGCGGAATGGACATTCAGTACTTC.

This chain links TRBV11-2 with TRBJ1-4; D is unclear. Germline V lookup: CDR1 SGHAT, CDR2 FQNNGV. The CDR3 covers 13 residues. The V and J ends lost 2 bases and 7 bases respectively, with 8 bases between them. The CDR3 DNA sequence: TGTGCCAGCAGCTTATTCCTCAGTGAAAAACTGTTTTTT. This encodes CASSLFLSEKLFF.

A word on this clone: Other DNA sequences in this sample translate to the same CDR3. The gene calls are TRBV18 and TRBJ1-5, with D maybe TRBD1 (5 bases). V was shortened by 2 bases and J by 4 bases, with 6 bases between the two germline ends. CDR1 and CDR2 from the germline V gene are KGHSH and LQKENI. CDR3 size: 13 residues. The CDR3, as DNA: TGTGCCAGCTCACCAGCAGGGAATCAGCCCCAGCATTTT. Protein sequence: CASSPAGNQPQHF.

The chain links TRBV6-5 to TRBJ1-5; 7 bases line up with TRBD1. The CDR3 has 13 residues. CDR1 is MNHEY and CDR2 is SVGAGI in the germline V gene. The ends lost 6 bases at V and 6 bases at J; junction bases unmatched: 5. CDR3 residues: CASRADRAQPQHF. In DNA, the CDR3 is TGTGCCAGCAGGGCCGACAGGGCTCAGCCCCAGCATTTT.

The V call is TRBV5-1, the J call TRBJ2-1; TRBD2 matches 11 bases. V dropped 6 bases and J dropped 8; count of bases not matched to a gene: 7. The CDR3 extends over 14 amino acids. Germline V gives CDR1 SGHRS, CDR2 YFSETQ. The CDR3 DNA reads as TGCGCCAGCAAGACTAGCGGGGAGAGGGATGAGCAGTTCTTC. This codes for CASKTSGERDEQFF.

This sequence joins TRBV10-3 and TRBJ1-2; D perhaps matches TRBD1 (6 bases). V gave up 4 bases and J gave up 8 bases, with 14 bases separating them. Looked up from germline, CDR1 is ENHRY and CDR2 is SYGVKD. The length of the CDR3 is 13 residues. CDR3 region: CAISGNHREGYTF. CDR3 sequence (DNA): TGTGCCATCAGTGGGAACCACAGGGAAGGCTACACCTTC.

V is TRBV7-9 and J is TRBJ2-2, with 9 bases that match TRBD2. Germline CDR1 and CDR2: SEHNR and FQNEAQ (reference sequence). V shed 7 bases and J 5 bases; nucleotides not matched to a gene: 11. The CDR3 has 16 residues. CDR3 loop: CASTTQREVRTGELFF. CDR3 coding DNA: TGTGCCAGCACCACCCAGCGGGAGGTTCGGACCGGGGAGCTGTTTTTT.

The rearrangement links TRBV5-1 to TRBJ2-7; a weak D match, TRBD2 (6 bases). V was clipped by 6 bases and J by 5 bases, with 24 bases between them. In germline, CDR1 is SGHRS, CDR2 YFSETQ. The CDR3 length is 16 residues. Here the CDR3 DNA reads TGCGCCAGCACCCCTAAGGGAGGCAGGGCTGTGGACGAGCAGTACTTC. It encodes CASTPKGGRAVDEQYF.

V and J are TRBV30 and TRBJ2-5; TRBD2 matches 16 bases. This CDR3 has 16 amino acids. J lost 8 bases, V lost 3 bases, and 9 bases had no gene match. The germline V gene has CDR1 GTSNPN and CDR2 SVGIG (reference sequence). The CDR3 loop reads CAWSLGLAGGPITQYF. CDR3 nucleotide sequence: TGTGCCTGGAGCCTGGGACTAGCGGGAGGGCCCATAACCCAGTACTTC.

This clone was recorded once. Within the sample, other DNA sequences also encode this same CDR3. The chain combines TRBV11-1 with TRBJ1-1, with D unresolved. Germline V lookup: CDR1 SGHAT, CDR2 FQDESV (reference sequence). The CDR3 is made up of 13 amino acids. The V and J ends lost 1 base and 0 bases respectively, with 3 bases between them. The chain's CDR3 is CASSLGLNTEAFF. The CDR3, as DNA: TGTGCCAGCAGCTTAGGGCTGAACACTGAAGCTTTCTTT.

The chain carries TRBV7-3 and TRBJ2-2; TRBD1 aligns across 10 bases. Germline values: CDR1 SGHTA, CDR2 FQGTGA. V was pared by 4 bases and J by 4 bases, with 3 bases of the junction left unmatched. This CDR3 region has 15 residues. Here the CDR3 reads CASSSGTGVTGELFF. Written as DNA, the CDR3 is TGTGCCAGCAGCTCCGGGACAGGGGTCACCGGGGAGCTGTTTTTT.

The rearrangement uses TRBV5-1 and TRBJ1-1; 9 nucleotides match TRBD1. J lost 4 bases, V lost 2 bases, and 3 bases had no gene match. CDR1 and CDR2 from the germline V gene are SGHRS and YFSETQ. This CDR3 is 14 amino acids long. CDR3 coding DNA: TGCGCCAGCAGCTTTACAGGGGGCGGCACTGAAGCTTTCTTT. Translating gives CASSFTGGGTEAFF.

The rearrangement uses TRBV6-5 and TRBJ1-6; tentative D call: TRBD1 (6 bases). Trimming pared 2 bases from V and 8 bases from J, leaving 16 bases between. The CDR3 spans 16 residues. Germline CDR1 and CDR2: MNHEY and SVGAGI. Written as DNA, the CDR3 is TGTGCCAGCAGTTACGGTCAACAGGGCTGGGATTCACCCCTCCACTTT. Amino acids: CASSYGQQGWDSPLHF.

This chain links TRBV6-5 with TRBJ2-7; weak D call: TRBD1 (6 bases). Germline V gene data show CDR1 as MNHEY and CDR2 as SVGAGI. The CDR3 length is 15 residues. V lost 0 bases and J 0 bases, leaving 9 bases between the germline ends. The CDR3 sequence: CASSYSRGSSYEQYF. The CDR3 nucleotides are TGTGCCAGCAGTTACTCGAGGGGGTCCTCCTACGAGCAGTACTTC.

This sequence joins TRBV5-4 and TRBJ2-1; the match to TRBD2 covers 11 bases. J lost 1 base, V lost 7 bases, and 4 bases had no gene match. The germline V gene has CDR1 SGHNT and CDR2 YYREEE (reference sequence). The CDR3 has 15 amino acids. The CDR3 DNA follows: TGTGCCAGCGGGACTAGCGGAGGGTCCTACAATGAGCAGTTCTTC. This translates into CASGTSGGSYNEQFF.

V and J are TRBV5-4 and TRBJ1-3, with D hard to call. Germline CDR1 is SGHNT and CDR2 is YYREEE (reference sequence). The germline V and J ends were trimmed by 5 bases and 2 bases, with 11 bases remaining between them. The CDR3 runs 14 residues. The CDR3 DNA sequence: TGTGCCAGCAGTTCTCAAGGAGCTGGAAACACCATATATTTT. This codes for CASSSQGAGNTIYF. The full variable domain, its missing parts supplied by reference TRBV5-4 and TRBJ1-3, is ETGVTQSPTHLIKTRGQQVTLRCSSQSGHNTVSWYQQALGQGPQFIFQYYREEENGRGNFPPRFSGLQFPNYSSELNVNALELDDSALYLCASSSQGAGNTIYFGEGSWLTVV.